This T cell receptor beta chain was observed in a study of blood T cell repertoires in COVID-19. Method: immunoSEQ multiplex PCR; TCRdb's copy keeps in-frame clones and lacks some. The sample carries more than 50,000 clones, 80% recorded once. There are 15 residues in the CDR3. CDR1 SGHTA and CDR2 FQGNSA come from the germline V gene. V shed 1 base and J shed 5 bases, with 12 bases lying between them. Sequenced sample: peripheral blood. This TCR came from a human donor in a cohort sampled during active COVID-19. V usage is TRBV7-2 and J usage is TRBJ1-5; TRBD1 might be the D (5 bases). CDR3 nucleotide sequence: TGTGCCAGCAGCTTAGAGTACGGGGGGGATCAGCCCCAGCATTTT. Its protein is CASSLEYGGDQPQHF.